Shown below are 26 T cell receptor beta chains from a single sample sequenced in a study of CD8 T cells in ankylosing spondylitis. TCRdb re-derived calls from the 5' RACE reads in MiXCR, one entry per CDR3 protein. The sample holds roughly 160,000 distinct CDR3 sequences; approximately 10% are singletons and the top ten take almost 30%. Sequencing was performed on blood, either unsorted or a sorted T cell fraction (not recorded which). The receptor set was obtained from a male donor with ankylosing spondylitis or in good health (not recorded which).

This clonotype turned up a few times. The chain uses TRBV10-1 and TRBJ1-1; D might be TRBD1 (6 bases). V was cut by 5 bases and J by 0 bases, with 13 bases left in between. Germline values: CDR1 WNHNN, CDR2 SYGVQD (reference sequence). The CDR3 loop spans 15 amino acids. CDR3 coding DNA: TGCGCCAGCAGTCGGACAGCTAAAATGAACACTGAAGCTTTCTTT. It specifies CASSRTAKMNTEAFF.

V is TRBV27 and J is TRBJ2-2; D may be TRBD1 (5 bases). There are 16 residues in the CDR3. The V gene lost 5 bases and the J gene lost 0 bases, with 13 bases spanning the gap. CDR1 and CDR2 (germline): MNHEY, SMNVEV (reference sequence). CDR3 region: CASSATGHANTGELFF. The CDR3 DNA sequence: TGTGCCAGCAGTGCTACAGGTCATGCGAACACCGGGGAGCTGTTTTTT.

A word on this clonotype: Possible read error: a much larger clone is one base away. The chain couples TRBV3-1 to TRBJ1-2, with 7 positions matching TRBD1. V lost 4 bases to trimming and J lost 10 bases; unmatched junction nucleotides: 9. Per germline, CDR1 LGHDT and CDR2 YNNKEL (reference sequence). The CDR3 is made up of 13 amino acids. The CDR3 reads CASSRQGPNDYTF. The CDR3 DNA reads TGTGCCAGCAGCCGACAGGGCCCAAATGACTACACCTTC. The entire variable domain, with the rest obtained from reference TRBV3-1 and TRBJ1-2, is as follows: DTAVSQTPKYLVTQMGNDKSIKCEQNLGHDTMYWYKQDSKKFLKIMFSYNNKELIINETVPNRFSPKSPDKAHLNLHINSLELGDSAVYFCASSRQGPNDYTFGSGTRLTVV.

This clonotype was observed at least ten times. V gene TRBV30 combines with J gene TRBJ1-2; tentative D call: TRBD1 (6 bases). The ends were cut back, 5 bases at V and 5 bases at J, with 15 bases in the middle. Looked up from germline, CDR1 is GTSNPN and CDR2 is SVGIG (reference sequence). The CDR3 runs to 13 residues. CDR3 in DNA: TGTGCCTGGGAAATCAGGGGCGGGTATGGCTACACCTTC. It specifies CAWEIRGGYGYTF.

This clonotype has at least ten counts. V is TRBV12-3 or TRBV12-4 and J is TRBJ1-5, with TRBD1 as a possible D gene (6 bases). The CDR3 spans 15 residues. The V gene lost 7 bases and the J gene lost 4 bases, with 17 bases spanning the gap. The CDR3 DNA follows: TGTGCCAGCACAAGCCAGACAGGTCTTAATCAGCCCCAGCATTTT. Residues: CASTSQTGLNQPQHF.

This clonotype came up a few times. The chain recombines TRBV30 with TRBJ2-1; D remains ambiguous. Per the germline V gene, CDR1 is GTSNPN and CDR2 is SVGIG (reference sequence). The CDR3 has 13 residues. Trimming took off 2 bases at V and 4 bases at J, with 9 bases between the two ends. CDR3 DNA: TGTGCCTGGAGTCCGCGGAGATACAATGAGCAGTTCTTC. This translates into CAWSPRRYNEQFF.

The sample holds many counts of this clonotype. The V gene is TRBV14, the J gene TRBJ2-7, with 11 bases matching TRBD2. The CDR3 consists of 13 residues. The junction had 2 bases not matched to a gene; V was cut back by 7 bases and J by 3 bases. Germline assignment: CDR1 SGHDN and CDR2 FVKESK. CDR3 sequence reads: CASKLAGGYEQYF. CDR3 nucleotide sequence: TGTGCCAGCAAGCTAGCGGGGGGCTACGAGCAGTACTTC.

In DNA form, the CDR3 reads TGTGCCAGCAGCTTGGCCAGCGGGTCAGATACGCAGTATTTT. Translating gives CASSLASGSDTQYF. The chain recombines TRBV5-4 with TRBJ2-3; D may be TRBD2 (6 bases). Deletions cut 0 bases from V and 4 bases from J, with 9 bases between. CDR1 and CDR2 from the germline V gene are SGHNT and YYREEE (reference sequence). The CDR3 sequence is 14 residues long.

The sample holds a few counts of this clonotype. The rearrangement joins TRBV6-6 to TRBJ1-6; D not certain. Trimming took 6 bases from V and 4 from J, leaving 7 bases between them. CDR3 length: 13 amino acids. Germline CDR1 MNHNY, CDR2 SVGAGI (reference sequence). The CDR3 DNA reads TGTGCCAGCAGGCGATCATATAATTCACCCCTCCACTTT. It yields the protein CASRRSYNSPLHF.

This clonotype has a handful of counts. V and J are TRBV29-1 and TRBJ2-1; 8 positions match TRBD2. V dropped 7 bases and J dropped 2; count of bases not matched to a gene: 4. Germline assignment: CDR1 SQVTM and CDR2 ANQGSEA. This CDR3 is built from 13 residues. The CDR3: CSARLAPYNEQFF. The DNA for the CDR3 is TGCAGCGCCAGACTAGCGCCCTACAATGAGCAGTTCTTC.

V usage is TRBV13 and J usage is TRBJ2-1, with D maybe TRBD1 (5 bases). The CDR3 loop spans 15 amino acids. CDR1 is PRHDT, CDR2 FYEKMQ, per germline (reference sequence). The germline V and J ends were trimmed by 0 bases and 8 bases, with 14 bases remaining between them. The CDR3 is CASSLGLRQQDEQFF. The CDR3 DNA reads TGTGCCAGCAGCTTAGGCTTGAGACAGCAGGATGAGCAGTTCTTC.

This clonotype was observed a few times. This chain uses TRBV5-1 with TRBJ2-1; tentative D call: TRBD1 (6 bases). From germline, CDR1 is SGHRS and CDR2 YFSETQ. The CDR3 is 14 amino acids. V was cut by 4 bases and J by 2 bases, with 10 bases left in between. Written as DNA, the CDR3 is TGCGCCAGCAGCGGCGACAGGACCTACAATGAGCAGTTCTTC. As protein: CASSGDRTYNEQFF. Full variable domain (outside the CDR3, taken from reference TRBV5-1 and TRBJ2-1): KAGVTQTPRYLIKTRGQQVTLSCSPISGHRSVSWYQQTPGQGLQFLFEYFSETQRNKGNFPGRFSGRQFSNSRSEMNVSTLELGDSALYLCASSGDRTYNEQFFGPGTRLTVL.

This clonotype was counted many times. V gene TRBV6-1 combines with J gene TRBJ1-4; 8 bases fit TRBD1. Germline CDR1 and CDR2: MNHNS and SASEGT. J was trimmed by 5 bases and V by 6 bases; bases with no gene match: 8. This CDR3 contains 15 residues. DNA for the CDR3: TGTGCCAGCAGGATTCAGGGGGCGGTAAATGAAAAACTGTTTTTT. Encoded protein: CASRIQGAVNEKLFF.

This clonotype was seen many times. The chain carries TRBV7-6 and TRBJ2-2, with no clear D. Between the trimmed V and J ends, which lost 2 bases and 6 bases, there was a span of 10 bases. CDR1 and CDR2 from the germline V gene are SGHVS and FNYEAQ. CDR3 size: 14 residues. The CDR3 protein is CASSLSAAAGELFF. Here the CDR3 DNA reads TGTGCCAGCAGCTTAAGCGCGGCGGCCGGGGAGCTGTTTTTT.

CDR3 DNA: TGTGCCAGCAGTTCGGACAGGGGACAGCAGTACTTC. Encoded protein: CASSSDRGQQYF. The chain recombines TRBV6-6 with TRBJ2-7, with TRBD1 matching 9 bases. There are 12 residues in the CDR3. The junction had 3 bases not matched to a gene; V was cut back by 4 bases and J by 8 bases. Germline CDR1 and CDR2: MNHNY and SVGAGI (reference sequence).

This clonotype was recorded many times. The rearrangement links TRBV6-5 to TRBJ1-6; no reliable D call. Germline V CDR1 and CDR2: MNHEY, SVGAGI. This CDR3 is 13 amino acids long. V lost 5 bases to trimming and J lost 8 bases, with 10 bases between them. CDR3 in DNA: TGTGCCAGCAGTCTACGGTCCGATTCACCCCTCCACTTT. Its translation: CASSLRSDSPLHF.

This clonotype was seen at least ten times. The chain uses TRBV12-3 or TRBV12-4 and TRBJ1-5, with 7 bases matching TRBD1. This CDR3 has 14 residues. V dropped 5 bases and J dropped 7; count of bases not matched to a gene: 8. Here the CDR3 reads CASSPRQGRQPQHF. For the CDR3, the DNA is TGTGCCAGCAGTCCCCGACAGGGACGACAGCCCCAGCATTTT.

This clonotype was detected many times. The chain employs TRBV9 and TRBJ1-3; unclear D gene. The CDR3 loop spans 13 amino acids. V lost 0 bases and J 5 bases, leaving 6 bases between the germline ends. CDR1 is SGDLS, CDR2 YYNGEE, per germline. The CDR3 reads CASSVDDRNTIYF. DNA of the CDR3: TGTGCCAGCAGCGTAGACGACAGAAACACCATATATTTT.

This clonotype was detected many times. The chain has TRBV29-1 and TRBJ2-5; D may be TRBD2 (5 bases). Looked up from germline, CDR1 is SQVTM and CDR2 is ANQGSEA. Trimming took 4 bases from V and 2 from J, leaving 11 bases between them. The CDR3 loop spans 13 amino acids. This chain's CDR3 is CSVVPEDQETQYF. CDR3 sequence (DNA): TGCAGCGTTGTGCCGGAGGATCAAGAGACCCAGTACTTC. Combining the CDR3 with reference TRBV29-1 and TRBJ2-5 gives the whole variable domain SAVISQKPSRDICQRGTSLTIQCQVDSQVTMMFWYRQQPGQSLTLIATANQGSEATYESGFVIDKFPISRPNLTFSTLTVSNMSPEDSSIYLCSVVPEDQETQYFGPGTRLLVL.

The J gene is TRBJ2-3, the V gene TRBV7-2, with 8 positions matching TRBD1. J lost 2 bases, V lost 5 bases, and 6 bases had no gene match. In germline, CDR1 is SGHTA, CDR2 FQGNSA. The CDR3 is 15 amino acids. The CDR3 DNA is TGTGCCAGCAGCACCCAGGGGGCGGTCACAGATACGCAGTATTTT. This sequence encodes CASSTQGAVTDTQYF.

This clonotype was counted many times. V is TRBV25-1 and J is TRBJ2-7; D possibly corresponds to TRBD2 (5 bases). Trimming removed 5 bases from V and 9 bases from J, with 14 bases in between. CDR1 and CDR2 (germline): MGHDK, SYGVNS. CDR3 length: 12 amino acids. CDR3 DNA: TGTGCCAGCAGTAGAGGGCTGGCGTGGCAGTACTTC. This sequence encodes CASSRGLAWQYF.

In this sample, this clonotype turned up a few times. This chain joins TRBV7-9 and TRBJ2-7, with TRBD1 as a possible D gene (5 bases). Looked up from germline, CDR1 is SEHNR and CDR2 is FQNEAQ (reference sequence). Trimming pared 8 bases from V and 5 bases from J, leaving 13 bases between. This CDR3 is built from 12 residues. In DNA, the CDR3 is TGTGCCAGCGGCGGACATTTCAACGAGCAGTACTTC. Residues: CASGGHFNEQYF.

This clonotype was recorded at least ten times. The chain links TRBV10-1 to TRBJ2-3; D is uncertain. In germline, CDR1 is WNHNN, CDR2 SYGVQD (reference sequence). This CDR3 has 12 amino acids. With 0 bases removed from V and 3 bases from J, the gap between germline ends came to 1 base. CDR3 sequence reads: CASSESTDTQYF. The DNA for the CDR3 is TGCGCCAGCAGTGAGTCGACAGATACGCAGTATTTT.

This clonotype was recorded a few times. The chain uses TRBV7-2 and TRBJ1-2; 7 bases agree with TRBD1. The CDR3 is made up of 16 amino acids. CDR1 SGHTA and CDR2 FQGNSA come from the germline V gene. After removal of 6 bases from V and 7 bases from J, the junction contained 17 bases not matched to a gene. The CDR3 DNA sequence: TGTGCCAGCAGAGAAGACAGGGTACAGTTTCTGTCTGGCTACACCTTC. Amino acids: CASREDRVQFLSGYTF.

The table lists this clonotype with many counts. The J gene is TRBJ1-3, the V gene TRBV20-1; no firm D call. V was cut by 5 bases and J by 4 bases, with 9 bases left in between. In germline, CDR1 is DFQATT, CDR2 SNEGSKA (reference sequence). This CDR3 is built from 12 residues. The CDR3 DNA reads TGCAGTGCTCCTGATCTCGGAAACACCATATATTTT. Protein: CSAPDLGNTIYF.

This clonotype appeared a few times. The CDR3 loop reads CASSQERASGRVGQETQYF. The CDR3 DNA is TGCGCCAGCAGCCAGGAGAGGGCTAGCGGGAGGGTTGGTCAAGAGACCCAGTACTTC. The rearrangement links TRBV4-1 to TRBJ2-5; 12 bases match TRBD2. V was pared by 3 bases and J by 2 bases, with 13 bases of the junction left unmatched. Germline V gives CDR1 MGHRA, CDR2 YSYEKL. This CDR3 has 19 amino acids.